A single sample is the source of the 5 T cell receptor beta chains below, sequenced in a study of metastatic and nonmetastatic thyroid tumors. There were no patients who had received any treatment before thyroid surgery. TCRdb re-called the PCR reads through MiXCR. The sample lists some 86,000 clones, around 12% seen once, with over 7% in the top ten. Material: tumor tissue. The receptors shown here come from a female donor with papillary thyroid cancer or a benign thyroid nodule (not recorded which). Some clones in this sample may be carry-over from other donors' samples.

This clone appeared many times. The chain combines TRBV18 with TRBJ2-7; the match to TRBD1 covers 7 bases. The CDR3 totals 16 residues. Germline CDR1 KGHSH, CDR2 LQKENI. V shed 0 bases, J shed 3 bases, and the junction held 8 bases outside the gene matches. The CDR3 DNA follows: TGTGCCAGCTCACCACCGAGACAGGGAAACCACTACGAGCAGTACTTC. Translated: CASSPPRQGNHYEQYF.

This clone was found many times. The chain uses TRBV5-1 and TRBJ1-2; TRBD1 matches 7 bases. The CDR3 runs to 14 residues. Trimming removed 4 bases from V and 0 bases from J; junction bases left unmatched: 3. Per germline, CDR1 SGHRS and CDR2 YFSETQ. CDR3 loop: CASSQGTANYGYTF. The CDR3 DNA is TGCGCCAGCAGCCAAGGGACAGCTAACTATGGCTACACCTTC.

This clone was recorded many times. CDR3 nucleotide sequence: TGTGCCAGCAGTCCTACCCCGACAGGGGGCCGGCAGTACTTC. Protein product: CASSPTPTGGRQYF. The chain joins TRBV12-3 or TRBV12-4 to TRBJ2-7; 10 bases line up with TRBD1. The CDR3 is 14 residues long. After removal of 5 bases from V and 9 bases from J, the junction contained 10 bases not matched to a gene.

This clone has a count of ten or more. The rearrangement uses TRBV30 and TRBJ2-3; no firm D call. V was trimmed by 2 bases and J by 9 bases, leaving 9 bases between them. Germline CDR1 reads GTSNPN; CDR2 reads SVGIG (reference sequence). This CDR3 spans 11 amino acids. The CDR3 DNA follows: TGTGCCTGGAGTCTTCTGGACACGCAGTATTTT. This sequence encodes CAWSLLDTQYF.

This clone was picked up many times. The chain is built from TRBV5-6 and TRBJ2-7, with D unclear. The CDR3 covers 12 residues. The germline gives CDR1 SGHDT, CDR2 YYEEEE. The V end was cut by 5 bases, the J end by 4 bases, with 10 bases between. CDR3 amino acids: CASSLRSYEQYF. The CDR3 nucleotides are TGTGCCAGCAGTTTACGCTCGTACGAGCAGTACTTC.